This TCR beta chain originates from a study of graft-versus-host responses after intestinal transplantation. The overall study: Recipients underwent multivisceral, liver-intestinal, or isolated intestinal transplants. For two to four years after anti-thymocyte globulin induction, all recipients took tacrolimus and steroids. Study-wide findings and caveats: Recipient marrow contained GvH clones, some of which appeared first in ileum or blood.

Sequencing was performed with immunoSEQ multiplex PCR; in TCRdb, only in-frame clones are kept and a portion is missing. The table records 20,000 or so clones, 90% of them present only once. A note on this clone: Its antigen remains unknown.

CDR1 and CDR2 from the germline V gene are LNHNV and YYDKDF (reference sequence). With 5 bases removed from V and 0 bases from J, the gap between germline ends came to 14 bases. The CDR3 totals 16 residues. The TCR was taken from a human patient who received an intestinal transplant, so some T cells may come from the graft donor. The sequencing used PBMCs, collected roughly 54 weeks after transplant. The chain couples TRBV15 to TRBJ2-1; D uncertain. The CDR3 DNA is TGTGCCACCAGCCGCAGCGAGGCCGACTCCTACAATGAGCAGTTCTTC. Translation gives CATSRSEADSYNEQFF.